A single sample gave rise to the 17 T cell receptor beta chains below, sequenced in a study of T cells in Graves' hyperthyroidism and ophthalmopathy. The TCR beta CDR3 regions underwent amplification using RNA transcripts as the source. First-round RT-PCR with HTBI primers amplified the TCR CDR3 region. Via MiXCR, TCRdb re-called the multiplex PCR reads, giving one row per CDR3 protein. In the table there are roughly 500,000 distinct CDR3 sequences, around 13% of which are singletons. The sample consisted of blood. These receptors were taken from a woman between 25 and 40 years old with Graves' hyperthyroidism that later progressed to Graves' ophthalmopathy.

To note about this clonotype: A much larger clone lies a single base off, so this may be a read error. The rearrangement joins TRBV11-3 to TRBJ1-3; D is ambiguous. Germline V gene data show CDR1 as SGHNT and CDR2 as YENEEA. The CDR3 loop spans 15 amino acids. The CDR3 DNA sequence: TGTGTCAGCAGCTTATTAGCCTCCGCTGGAAACACCATATATTTT. Encoded protein: CVSSLLASAGNTIYF.

This clonotype was detected ten times or more. The chain joins TRBV7-3 to TRBJ2-1; D might be TRBD2 (5 bases). V lost 2 bases and J lost 0, with 14 bases in between. The CDR3 runs to 17 residues. Germline values: CDR1 SGHTA, CDR2 FQGTGA. The CDR3 is CASSLGPLGSSYNEQFF. The CDR3 bases are TGTGCCAGCAGCTTAGGGCCCCTTGGGAGCTCCTACAATGAGCAGTTCTTC.

The genes are TRBV12-3 or TRBV12-4 and TRBJ2-5; 7 nucleotides match TRBD1. The CDR3 has 15 amino acids. V shed 4 bases and J 5 bases; nucleotides not matched to a gene: 10. CDR3 protein: CASSSRDSEKETQYF. For the CDR3, the DNA is TGTGCCAGCAGTTCCCGGGACAGCGAGAAGGAGACCCAGTACTTC.

This clonotype was recorded at least ten times. The chain is built from TRBV9 and TRBJ1-1, with a possible D match to TRBD1 (6 bases). Germline CDR1 SGDLS, CDR2 YYNGEE. Deletions cut 4 bases from V and 0 bases from J, with 16 bases between. The CDR3 covers 16 residues. The CDR3 protein is CASSTYRDMLNTEAFF. The CDR3 DNA reads TGTGCCAGCAGCACCTACCGGGACATGTTGAACACTGAAGCTTTCTTT. The full variable domain, completed using reference TRBV9 and TRBJ1-1, is DSGVTQTPKHLITATGQRVTLRCSPRSGDLSVYWYQQSLDQGLQFLIQYYNGEERAKGNILERFSAQQFPDLHSELNLSSLELGDSALYFCASSTYRDMLNTEAFFGQGTRLTVV.

This clonotype was seen many times. This chain joins TRBV18 and TRBJ2-2; TRBD2 aligns across 9 bases. The CDR3 loop spans 19 amino acids. Germline V gene sequence: CDR1 KGHSH, CDR2 LQKENI. V shed 3 bases, J shed 7 bases, and the junction held 18 bases outside the gene matches. CDR3 region: CASSPFGRGRAEAGGELFF. CDR3 in DNA: TGTGCCAGCTCACCGTTCGGTCGCGGGAGGGCCGAGGCCGGCGGGGAGCTGTTTTTT.

The table lists this clonotype with a few counts. The chain is built from TRBV12-3 or TRBV12-4 and TRBJ1-5; perhaps TRBD1 as D (5 bases). V lost 6 bases and J 4 bases, leaving 13 bases between the germline ends. The CDR3 sequence is 14 residues long. The DNA for the CDR3 is TGTGCCAGCAGCAACGACAGACCAAATCAGCCCCAGCATTTT. As protein: CASSNDRPNQPQHF.

This clonotype was observed many times. The V call is TRBV5-4, the J call TRBJ1-6; 9 nucleotides agree with TRBD1. The V gene's germline CDR1 is SGHNT and CDR2 YYREEE (reference sequence). The length of the CDR3 is 16 residues. Trimming removed 3 bases from V and 7 bases from J; junction bases left unmatched: 8. CDR3 nucleotide sequence: TGTGCCAGCAGCTGGGGGACAGGGCAGAACAATTCACCCCTCCACTTT. It yields the protein CASSWGTGQNNSPLHF.

The rearrangement links TRBV3-1 to TRBJ2-7, with D perhaps being TRBD1 or TRBD2 (5 bases each). Germline V CDR1 and CDR2: LGHDT, YNNKEL (reference sequence). The CDR3 runs to 14 residues. Trimming took 1 base from V and 4 from J, leaving 11 bases between them. DNA of the CDR3: TGTGCCAGCAGCCAAGGTGGGACGGAATACGAGCAGTACTTC. This translates into CASSQGGTEYEQYF.

This clonotype was seen ten or more times. The chain couples TRBV12-3 or TRBV12-4 to TRBJ1-1; possibly TRBD1 for D (6 bases). The V end was cut by 0 bases, the J end by 5 bases, with 16 bases between. This CDR3 has 16 residues. The CDR3 bases are TGTGCCAGCAGTTTAGCGCGTCCGGGGGCTAGAACTGAAGCTTTCTTT. It encodes CASSLARPGARTEAFF.

This chain uses TRBV19 with TRBJ2-5, with 9 bases lining up with TRBD2. Germline V gene sequence: CDR1 LNHDA, CDR2 SQIVND (reference sequence). V lost 5 bases, J lost 5 bases, and 6 bases stayed unmatched. The CDR3 is made up of 14 amino acids. CDR3 coding DNA: TGTGCCAGTAGTCCTGGACTAGCGAGGGAGACCCAGTACTTC. Protein sequence: CASSPGLARETQYF.

This clonotype was detected many times. The gene calls are TRBV6-2 or TRBV6-3 and TRBJ1-2; no definite D call. From germline, CDR1 is MNHEY and CDR2 SVGEGT. The CDR3 loop spans 15 amino acids. Trimming cost V 3 bases and J 8 bases, with 19 bases left between them. The CDR3 DNA sequence: TGTGCCAGCAGTTATCATTCCAGGTCAGATGGGGGCTACACCTTC. Translation gives CASSYHSRSDGGYTF.

This clonotype was seen at least ten times. The rearrangement joins TRBV30 to TRBJ1-5, with D possibly TRBD1 on 5 matching bases. This CDR3 region has 13 residues. The V end lost 2 bases, the J end lost 4 bases, and 9 bases lay between the germline ends. Germline V gives CDR1 GTSNPN, CDR2 SVGIG (reference sequence). In DNA form, the CDR3 reads TGTGCCTGGAGTCGACAGTTAAATCAGCCCCAGCATTTT. Encoded protein: CAWSRQLNQPQHF.

This clonotype was found many times. The chain is built from TRBV27 and TRBJ2-1, with TRBD2 matching over 11 bases. The germline gives CDR1 MNHEY, CDR2 SMNVEV (reference sequence). V was pared by 4 bases and J by 2 bases, with 13 bases of the junction left unmatched. This CDR3 region has 19 residues. The CDR3 loop is CASSSPGLAGFQTYNEQFF. The CDR3 DNA follows: TGTGCCAGCAGTTCACCCGGACTAGCGGGCTTCCAAACCTACAATGAGCAGTTCTTC.

The sample holds a few counts of this clonotype. The J gene is TRBJ1-2, the V gene TRBV7-2, with D perhaps TRBD1 (6 bases). The V gene lost 2 bases and the J gene lost 6 bases, with 19 bases spanning the gap. The CDR3 is made up of 16 amino acids. CDR1 is SGHTA and CDR2 is FQGNSA in the germline V gene. The CDR3 sequence: CASSLFRGARENGYTF. CDR3 in DNA: TGTGCCAGCAGCTTATTTCGGGGGGCGAGGGAAAATGGCTACACCTTC.

This clonotype was counted a few times. The rearrangement uses TRBV6-1 and TRBJ2-3; TRBD2 aligns across 11 bases. The junction had 5 bases not matched to a gene; V was cut back by 5 bases and J by 4 bases. The CDR3 covers 15 residues. Germline values: CDR1 MNHNS, CDR2 SASEGT. The CDR3: CASSYSGRVADTQYF. The CDR3 nucleotides are TGTGCCAGCAGTTATAGCGGGAGGGTCGCAGATACGCAGTATTTT.

This clonotype has only a few counts. The chain employs TRBV6-1 and TRBJ2-7; 7 nucleotides match TRBD2. The CDR3 covers 15 residues. Looked up from germline, CDR1 is MNHNS and CDR2 is SASEGT. Trimming took 2 bases from V and 1 from J; bases not matched to a gene: 5. CDR3 nucleotide sequence: TGTGCCAGCAGTGAAAAAGCGGGAACATCCTACGAGCAGTACTTC. Residues: CASSEKAGTSYEQYF.

This clonotype was recorded at least ten times. The chain combines TRBV12-3 or TRBV12-4 with TRBJ2-3; TRBD2 aligns across 7 bases. The CDR3 contains 15 residues. Germline trimming cut 6 bases from V and 1 base from J; bases unmatched to any gene: 7. The CDR3 loop is CASSLRLAGTDTQYF. Here the CDR3 DNA reads TGTGCCAGCAGCCTTAGACTAGCAGGCACAGATACGCAGTATTTT.